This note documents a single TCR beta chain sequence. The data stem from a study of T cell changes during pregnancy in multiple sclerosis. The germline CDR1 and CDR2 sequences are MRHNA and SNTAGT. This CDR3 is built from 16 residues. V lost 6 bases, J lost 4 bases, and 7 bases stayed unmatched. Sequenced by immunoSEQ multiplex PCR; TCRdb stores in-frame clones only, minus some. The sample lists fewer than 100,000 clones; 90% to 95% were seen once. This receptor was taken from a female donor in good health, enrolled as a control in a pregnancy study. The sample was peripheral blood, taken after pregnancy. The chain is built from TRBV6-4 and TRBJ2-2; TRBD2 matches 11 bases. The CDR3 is CASSETGTSGTGELFF. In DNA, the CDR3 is TGTGCCAGCAGCGAAACCGGGACTAGCGGCACCGGGGAGCTGTTTTTT.